What follows are 14 T cell receptor beta chains derived from one specimen sequenced in a study of blood T cell repertoires in COVID-19. Assay used: immunoSEQ multiplex PCR; TCRdb lists only in-frame clones, some missing. The repertoire consists of 200,000 to 250,000 clones, with around 88% occurring once and the leading ten covering 1.5%. The sample taken for sequencing was peripheral blood. Every receptor here comes from a man younger than 35 with active or convalescent COVID-19.

V usage is TRBV7-3 and J usage is TRBJ2-3; D may be TRBD1 (6 bases). Deletions cut 6 bases from V and 6 bases from J, with 16 bases between. This CDR3 is built from 14 residues. The germline CDR1 and CDR2 sequences are SGHTA and FQGTGA. The CDR3 nucleotides are TGTGCCAGCAGTAGTGGGGTGGGGGCCGATACGCAGTATTTT. Translation gives CASSSGVGADTQYF.

Only one count was recorded for this clone. This chain uses TRBV2 with TRBJ1-5; D not resolved. The CDR3 contains 15 residues. V was cut by 6 bases and J by 6 bases, with 18 bases left in between. From germline, CDR1 is SNHLY and CDR2 FYNNEI. The CDR3 DNA reads as TGTGCCAGCAGCGAAATGGAGGGCGTAGGTCAGCCCCAGCATTTT. This codes for CASSEMEGVGQPQHF.

This clone has just one count. The chain has TRBV5-1 and TRBJ1-6; no clear D gene. The CDR3 spans 15 residues. The V gene's germline CDR1 is SGHRS and CDR2 YFSETQ. V lost 0 bases and J 7 bases, leaving 11 bases between the germline ends. Here the CDR3 reads CASSLDRGGNSPLHF. In DNA, the CDR3 is TGCGCCAGCAGCTTGGATCGGGGTGGCAATTCACCCCTCCACTTT.

V and J are TRBV30 and TRBJ2-7; 8 bases are a match to TRBD1. Germline-derived CDR1 and CDR2 are GTSNPN and SVGIG (reference sequence). The CDR3 has 15 residues. With 5 bases clipped from V and 3 bases from J, the junction kept 12 bases outside the gene matches. In nucleotides, the CDR3 is TGTGCCTGGGGGACCCAGACAGGGGCCAGCTACGAGCAGTACTTC. Protein sequence: CAWGTQTGASYEQYF. The variable domain in full, with the rest retrieved from reference TRBV30 and TRBJ2-7, is SQTIHQWPATLVQPVGSPLSLECTVEGTSNPNLYWYRQAAGRGLQLLFYSVGIGQISSEVPQNLSASRPQDRQFILSSKKLLLSDSGFYLCAWGTQTGASYEQYFGPGTRLTVT.

This clone occurred a few times. This sequence joins TRBV15 and TRBJ2-7; 8 nucleotides agree with TRBD2. The CDR3 length is 15 residues. The ends lost 3 bases at V and 0 bases at J; junction bases unmatched: 4. Germline assignment: CDR1 LNHNV and CDR2 YYDKDF (reference sequence). CDR3 in amino acids: CATSSERGSSYEQYF. The CDR3 DNA is TGTGCCACCAGCAGTGAGCGGGGGAGCTCCTACGAGCAGTACTTC.

The chain is built from TRBV5-1 and TRBJ2-2; TRBD1 aligns across 8 bases. The CDR3 length is 13 residues. With 4 bases clipped from V and 6 bases from J, the junction kept 2 bases outside the gene matches. The germline V gene encodes CDR1 SGHRS and CDR2 YFSETQ. In nucleotides, the CDR3 is TGCGCCAGCAGCGGACAGGGTTCCGGGGAGCTGTTTTTT. Amino acids: CASSGQGSGELFF.

This sequence joins TRBV27 and TRBJ1-1; 10 nucleotides agree with TRBD1. Germline CDR1 reads MNHEY; CDR2 reads SMNVEV (reference sequence). The CDR3 loop spans 14 amino acids. V shed 6 bases and J 1 base; nucleotides not matched to a gene: 2. CDR3 in amino acids: CASSRDRGNTEAFF. The CDR3 DNA reads as TGTGCCAGCAGCCGGGACAGGGGGAACACTGAAGCTTTCTTT.

This chain links TRBV7-9 with TRBJ2-5; TRBD2 might be the D (5 bases). With 3 bases removed from V and 3 bases from J, the gap between germline ends came to 11 bases. Germline V gene sequence: CDR1 SEHNR, CDR2 FQNEAQ (reference sequence). The CDR3 length is 14 residues. DNA of the CDR3: TGTGCCAGCAGCTTCGAACTAGGTGAAGAGACCCAGTACTTC. Its translation: CASSFELGEETQYF.

The V call is TRBV10-1, the J call TRBJ1-1; tentative D call: TRBD1 (5 bases). Germline CDR1 is WNHNN and CDR2 is SYGVQD (reference sequence). Trimming left V 6 bases short and J 0 bases short, with 11 bases between. This CDR3 contains 14 residues. CDR3 in DNA: TGCGCCAGCAGGGCAGGGTCTCTGAACACTGAAGCTTTCTTT. Protein: CASRAGSLNTEAFF.

The chain links TRBV5-1 to TRBJ2-7; 10 nucleotides agree with TRBD2. Losses at the gene ends were 4 bases for V and 5 bases for J; bases not matched to a gene: 12. From germline, CDR1 is SGHRS and CDR2 YFSETQ. The CDR3 covers 16 residues. In DNA, the CDR3 is TGCGCCAGCAGCCCCCAAGTGCTAGCGGGAGTAGACGAGCAGTACTTC. The encoded protein is CASSPQVLAGVDEQYF.

V is TRBV7-2 and J is TRBJ2-7, with 8 positions matching TRBD1. Trimming removed 4 bases from V and 5 bases from J; junction bases left unmatched: 7. Germline CDR1 and CDR2: SGHTA and FQGNSA. The CDR3 covers 14 residues. CDR3 sequence reads: CASSSRTGPDEQYF. The DNA for the CDR3 is TGTGCCAGCAGCTCTCGGACAGGGCCGGACGAGCAGTACTTC.

This rearrangement joins TRBV2 to TRBJ1-1; the match to TRBD1 covers 7 bases. V dropped 1 base and J dropped 6; count of bases not matched to a gene: 8. Germline V gene lookup returns CDR1 SNHLY and CDR2 FYNNEI. The CDR3 runs to 15 residues. Written as DNA, the CDR3 is TGTGCCAGCAGTGAAGAAGGGACAGCGCTTTCTGAAGCTTTCTTT. This encodes CASSEEGTALSEAFF.

The V and J genes are TRBV5-1 and TRBJ1-4; 9 nucleotides line up with TRBD1. The CDR3 is 15 residues long. The trim removed 2 bases at V and 6 bases at J, leaving 5 bases unmatched. From germline, CDR1 is SGHRS and CDR2 YFSETQ. The CDR3 nucleotides read TGCGCCAGCAGCTTCACCGGGACAGGGTATGAAAAACTGTTTTTT. Its translation: CASSFTGTGYEKLFF.

This clone occurred a few times. The genes are TRBV20-1 and TRBJ2-7; unclear D gene. Trimming removed 3 bases from V and 0 bases from J, with 12 bases in between. Germline values: CDR1 DFQATT, CDR2 SNEGSKA (reference sequence). This CDR3 has 14 amino acids. In nucleotides, the CDR3 is TGCAGTGCTAGTCCGCGTTCAAGCTCCTACGAGCAGTACTTC. Protein: CSASPRSSSYEQYF.